A selection of T cell receptor beta chains follows, all from one sample in a study of blood T cell repertoires in COVID-19. This table comes from immunoSEQ multiplex PCR, and its TCRdb copy is limited to in-frame clones, with some not included. The table has some 300,000 clones, over 85% seen once. The sequencing input was PBMCs or T cells enriched from blood (not recorded which). Receptor source: a woman younger than 45 who had recovered from COVID-19. Both conserved end residues are part of each CDR3. A D gene is named only where the DNA matches it firmly. Clone size, where shown, is once, few, many, or a class for clones that have expanded.

V	D	J	size	DNA	CDR3
TRBV15	TRBD2	TRBJ2-1	-	TGTGCCACCAGCAGAGATCCCAGGACTAGCGAGAGAAATGAGCAGTTCTTC	CATSRDPRTSERNEQFF
TRBV5-6	TRBD2	TRBJ2-5	-	TGTGCCAGCAGCTCAGCGGGAGGGCCAGAGACCCAGTACTTC	CASSSAGGPETQYF
TRBV29-1	TRBD1	TRBJ2-7	-	TGCAGCGTTGTCCTCCAGGGGGCAACCTACGAGCAGTACTTC	CSVVLQGATYEQYF
TRBV19	TRBD1	TRBJ1-5	-	TGTGCCAGTAGCAGCCGAGGGACAGGCCATGCGCCCCAGCATTTT	CASSSRGTGHAPQHF
TRBV29-1	-	TRBJ1-4	-	TGCAGCGGTACCGGAGGGAGTATGGACGAAAAACTGTTTTTT	CSGTGGSMDEKLFF
TRBV29-1	-	TRBJ2-2	-	TGCAGCGTTAGGGACTTAGCGGCCGCCGGGGAGCTGTTTTTT	CSVRDLAAAGELFF
TRBV11-3	-	TRBJ2-3	-	TGTGCCAGCAGCCTGAATAGCGGCACAGATACGCAGTATTTT	CASSLNSGTDTQYF
TRBV19	TRBD2	TRBJ2-1	-	TGTGCCAGTAGTGAAGCGGGGTTTAGCGGGAGGGCCTACAATGAGCAGTTCTTC	CASSEAGFSGRAYNEQFF
TRBV7-8	TRBD1	TRBJ2-1	-	TGTGCCAGCAGATTCCGCCCTAGGGACAGGGGGCCAATGATTTACAATGAGCAGTTCTTC	CASRFRPRDRGPMIYNEQFF
TRBV30	TRBD2	TRBJ2-2	once	TGTGCCTGGAAGCGGGAGGGGGACACCGGGGAGCTGTTTTTT	CAWKREGDTGELFF
TRBV2	-	TRBJ2-7	-	TGTGCCAGCAGATTCGACAGTGTGAGGAAAAACGAGCAGTACTTC	CASRFDSVRKNEQYF
TRBV6-5	TRBD1	TRBJ2-7	-	TGTGCCAGCAGTCAACTCGGGACAGCGATCGAGCAGTACTTC	CASSQLGTAIEQYF
TRBV24-1	-	TRBJ1-3	-	TGTGCCACCAGATATGGAGGTGGGAAAGGCAACACCATATATTTT	CATRYGGGKGNTIYF
TRBV7-6	-	TRBJ2-7	-	TGTGCCAGCAGCCCTTTAGTTTCTCCCGAGCAGTACTTC	CASSPLVSPEQYF
TRBV28	TRBD1	TRBJ1-1	-	TGTGCCAGCAGTTTCTTCGTAGGACAGGGGAAAACTGAAGCTTTCTTT	CASSFFVGQGKTEAFF
TRBV19	-	TRBJ2-7	-	TGTGCCAGTAGTATAGTTGGCGGTCGCTACGAGCAGTACTTC	CASSIVGGRYEQYF
TRBV11-2	-	TRBJ2-1	-	TGTGCCAGCAGCTTAGGCGGGACGGGGACGGTGGATGAGCAGTTCTTC	CASSLGGTGTVDEQFF
TRBV6-1	-	TRBJ2-1	-	TGTGCCAGCAGTGAAGGGGCGGAGGTTAATGAGCAGTTCTTC	CASSEGAEVNEQFF
TRBV27	TRBD1	TRBJ2-7	-	TGTGCCAGCAGTTTTAACAGGGGACACGAGCAGTACTTC	CASSFNRGHEQYF
TRBV21-1	-	TRBJ1-1	-	TGTGCCAGCAGCCCTACGAACACTGAAGCTTTCTTT	CASSPTNTEAFF
TRBV13	-	TRBJ1-4	-	TGTGCCAGCAGCTTATTCCTGGGCAGGGCGGCTGAAAAACTGTTTTTT	CASSLFLGRAAEKLFF
TRBV6-2/TRBV6-3	TRBD1	TRBJ2-2	-	TGTGCCAGCAGTTATACCCTCCGGACTTCGACAGGGGCGTCCACCGGGGAGCTGTTTTTT	CASSYTLRTSTGASTGELFF
TRBV6-5	-	TRBJ2-7	-	TGTGCCAGCAGTTACTCACAGCCGACCTACGAGCAGTACTTC	CASSYSQPTYEQYF
TRBV28	TRBD1	TRBJ2-7	-	TGTGCCAGCAGCTGGGGGACAGGGACCTACGAGCAGTACTTC	CASSWGTGTYEQYF
TRBV5-6	-	TRBJ2-1	-	TGTGCCAGCAGCTTATTCCGGGGCTCCTACAATGAGCAGTTCTTC	CASSLFRGSYNEQFF
TRBV5-8	TRBD2	TRBJ2-7	-	TGTGCCAGCAGCTTGGCCGGGGGGACTCCCTACGAGCAGTACTTC	CASSLAGGTPYEQYF
TRBV29-1	-	TRBJ1-2	-	TGCAGCGTTGAATGGGCAGACCACTATGGCTACACCTTC	CSVEWADHYGYTF
TRBV7-2	-	TRBJ2-1	-	TGTGCCAGCAGCTTAGCGCTGGGGGGTACCTACAATGAGCAGTTCTTC	CASSLALGGTYNEQFF
TRBV7-6	-	TRBJ2-2	-	TGTGCCAGCAGCTTCTTCGAGTCGGGCGGGGAGCTGTTTTTT	CASSFFESGGELFF
TRBV9	-	TRBJ1-2	-	TGTGCCAGCAAATTGTCAGGGCCCGGCTACACCTTC	CASKLSGPGYTF
TRBV7-2	TRBD1	TRBJ2-1	few	TGTGCCAGCAACTCTCCTTTACGCCTGGGACAGAATGAGCAGTTCTTC	CASNSPLRLGQNEQFF
TRBV5-4	-	TRBJ1-2	-	TGTGCCAGCAGCTTGGGACGGAGTAACTATGGCTACACCTTC	CASSLGRSNYGYTF
TRBV28	TRBD1	TRBJ2-1	-	TGTGCCAGCAGTTCCGCCTCCGGGACAGGGGCCTACAATGAGCAGTTCTTC	CASSSASGTGAYNEQFF
TRBV6-4	TRBD2	TRBJ2-1	-	TGTGCCAGCAGTGAATTTCTTAGCGGGGGATACAATGAGCAGTTCTTC	CASSEFLSGGYNEQFF
TRBV5-1	TRBD1	TRBJ2-7	-	TGCGCCAGCACACTTCAGGGGGCCGACGAGCAGTACTTC	CASTLQGADEQYF
TRBV24-1	-	TRBJ1-1	-	TGTGCCACCAGTGATAATAAGAACACTGAAGCTTTCTTT	CATSDNKNTEAFF
TRBV10-3	-	TRBJ2-7	-	TGTGCCATCAGTGAGTCGAGTCAGAGGGTCTACGAGCAGTACTTC	CAISESSQRVYEQYF